Each of the 5 T cell receptor beta chains below was sequenced from the same sample in a study of T cell changes during pregnancy in multiple sclerosis. Sequencing used immunoSEQ multiplex PCR; TCRdb keeps in-frame clones, though not all of them. The sample shows about 67,000 clones, roughly 92% of them seen only once. The sequencing here drew on peripheral blood, taken in the first trimester of pregnancy. These receptors came from a female donor in good health, enrolled as a control in a pregnancy study.

The chain couples TRBV29-1 to TRBJ1-4; D ambiguous. The V end lost 7 bases, the J end lost 2 bases, and 17 bases lay between the germline ends. CDR3 length: 15 residues. Per the germline V gene, CDR1 is SQVTM and CDR2 is ANQGSEA. The CDR3 reads CSAQRVVGTNEKLFF. The CDR3 coding sequence is TGCAGCGCCCAGCGAGTAGTCGGTACTAATGAAAAACTGTTTTTT.

CDR3: CASAGGYSGTGELFF. The CDR3 DNA reads TGCGCCAGCGCGGGAGGTTACTCCGGGACCGGGGAGCTGTTTTTT. V is TRBV5-1 and J is TRBJ2-2; 8 positions match TRBD2. The CDR3 has 15 amino acids. With 7 bases clipped from V and 5 bases from J, the junction kept 10 bases outside the gene matches. Germline lookup yields CDR1 SGHRS and CDR2 YFSETQ.

V usage is TRBV19 and J usage is TRBJ1-5; D is unresolved. Trimming stripped 7 bases from V and 4 bases from J, with 11 bases between. Germline CDR1 reads LNHDA; CDR2 reads SQIVND (reference sequence). The CDR3 contains 13 residues. The CDR3: CASTPGVNQPQHF. DNA for the CDR3: TGTGCCAGTACCCCCGGGGTAAATCAGCCCCAGCATTTT.

V gene TRBV7-9 combines with J gene TRBJ1-4; no definite D call. This CDR3 has 16 amino acids. Germline V CDR1 and CDR2: SEHNR, FQNEAQ (reference sequence). Trimming stripped 5 bases from V and 0 bases from J, with 13 bases between. In nucleotides, the CDR3 is TGTGCCAGCAGCCTCTCCGAAACAGCAACTAATGAAAAACTGTTTTTT. It codes for CASSLSETATNEKLFF.

The V call is TRBV7-9, the J call TRBJ1-5; 7 bases fit TRBD1. CDR1 is SEHNR, CDR2 FQNEAQ, per germline (reference sequence). V was pared by 5 bases and J by 3 bases, with 13 bases of the junction left unmatched. The CDR3 contains 17 residues. The DNA for the CDR3 is TGTGCCAGCAGCCCTGACAGGGAGGTGTTCGACAATCAGCCCCAGCATTTT. Encoded protein: CASSPDREVFDNQPQHF.